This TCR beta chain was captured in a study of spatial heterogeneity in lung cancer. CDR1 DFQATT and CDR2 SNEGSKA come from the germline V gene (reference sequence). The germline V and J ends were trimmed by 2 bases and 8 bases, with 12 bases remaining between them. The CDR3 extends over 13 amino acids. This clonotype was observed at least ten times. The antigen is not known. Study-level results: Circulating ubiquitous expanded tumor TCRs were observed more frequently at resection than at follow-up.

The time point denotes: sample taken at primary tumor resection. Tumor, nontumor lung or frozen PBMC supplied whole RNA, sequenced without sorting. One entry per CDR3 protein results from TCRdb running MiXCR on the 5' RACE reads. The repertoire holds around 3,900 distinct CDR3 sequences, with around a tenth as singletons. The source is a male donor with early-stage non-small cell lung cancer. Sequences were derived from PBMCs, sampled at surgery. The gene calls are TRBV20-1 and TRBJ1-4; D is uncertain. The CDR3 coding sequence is TGCAGTGCTAGACAGCTCTTGGGAGAAAAACTGTTTTTT. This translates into CSARQLLGEKLFF.